This is a list of T cell receptor beta chains from one sample in a study of monozygotic twins with inflammatory bowel disease. TCRdb processed the 5' RACE reads again and assigns one entry to each CDR3 protein, with no DNA. The sample totals roughly 300,000 distinct CDR3 sequences. What was sequenced was blood. These receptors all stem from a human donor with ulcerative colitis or Crohn's disease, or a healthy co-twin of an affected twin (not recorded which). CDR3s include the opening cysteine and the closing phenylalanine or tryptophan. The order of the fields is V gene, J gene, CDR3 length, CDR3 protein.

TRBV12-3/TRBV12-4	TRBJ2-7	15	CASSLSGTQGHEQYF
TRBV7-8	TRBJ2-7	15	CASTTGETLLYEQYF
TRBV21-1	TRBJ1-1	17	CASSKGRGRVGHTEAFF
TRBV7-2	TRBJ1-1	15	CASSSQPGEYVEAFF
TRBV15	TRBJ2-3	15	CATSSKRTAGDTQYF
TRBV7-2	TRBJ2-7	14	CASTSRDRSYEQYF
TRBV5-1	TRBJ2-2	18	CASSLRGPHREVGGELFF
TRBV29-1	TRBJ2-7	14	CSVPTGTGPYEQYF
TRBV5-1	TRBJ2-7	16	CASSLAPSEVTYEQYF
TRBV18	TRBJ1-1	15	CASSPRDDRITEAFF
TRBV5-1	TRBJ2-3	15	CASSPEGTSRNTQYF
TRBV5-1	TRBJ2-1	16	CASSFLFGGEYNEQFF
TRBV11-3	TRBJ2-6	17	CASSRQGKFPGANVLTF
TRBV28	TRBJ2-3	13	CASRPSDADTQYF
TRBV7-2	TRBJ2-2	11	CASSAGGELFF
TRBV18	TRBJ1-2	13	CASSPDINYGYTF
TRBV10-1	TRBJ2-1	16	CASSGVERGRANEQFF
TRBV18	TRBJ2-7	14	CASSPKGEPYEQYF
TRBV5-1	TRBJ2-2	17	CASSLTSGGQDTGELFF
TRBV20-1	TRBJ1-5	16	CSALREASYSNQPQHF
TRBV5-5	TRBJ1-3	15	CASSLAYSSGNTIYF
TRBV14	TRBJ2-5	13	CASSQVSRETQYF
TRBV5-6	TRBJ2-7	13	CASTEKQAHEQYF
TRBV7-2	TRBJ2-7	15	CASSLSSGQRYEQYF
TRBV7-9	TRBJ1-5	14	CASSPTAGNQPQHF
TRBV12-3/TRBV12-4	TRBJ1-4	13	CASRGTFGTSMFF
TRBV6-7	TRBJ2-3	17	CASPSAQYNTSTDTQYF
TRBV24-1	TRBJ1-5	16	CATSTRTADKYQPQHF
TRBV2	TRBJ2-7	15	CASSEVRTGLREQYF
TRBV20-1	TRBJ2-1	14	CSANNGRPTNEQFF
TRBV3-1	TRBJ2-7	15	CASSGGSRVIYEQYF